This T cell receptor beta chain was captured by sequencing in a study of T cell repertoires in cytomegalovirus infection. Study at large: TCR beta signatures that were public indicated CMV infection and matching HLA type.

This clonotype was found many times. Antigen specificity is unknown. At one boundary the junction diverges from the germline segment, which might be a read error. TCRdb re-analysed the reads in MiXCR, keeping a single row per CDR3 protein. Altogether approximately 250,000 distinct CDR3 sequences are present, around 6.2% being singletons, with the ten largest covering around 6%. This CDR3 has 16 amino acids. Germline CDR1 SGHVS, CDR2 FQNEAQ. The study's findings and limits: Summed public TCR beta family frequency identified CMV carriers bearing the relevant HLA. The ex vivo response showed dominance by HLA-C-restricted CMV-specific TCR beta clonotypes.

The V call is TRBV7-8, the J call TRBJ2-2; 8 bases agree with TRBD1. The sequence was obtained from a human donor in good health (CMV status not recorded). Some clones in this sample may be carry-over from other donors' samples. Material: PBMCs. The CDR3 loop is CASSVATGEITGELFF. The CDR3 bases are TGTGCCAGCAGCGTAGCGACAGGGGAGATCACCGGGGAGCTGTTTTTT.